This T cell receptor beta chain was recovered during a study of T cell changes during pregnancy in multiple sclerosis. V lost 4 bases to trimming and J lost 4 bases, with 13 bases between them. Germline V gives CDR1 MDHEN, CDR2 SYDVKM. The CDR3 consists of 15 residues. Data came from immunoSEQ multiplex PCR; TCRdb stores just in-frame clones and leaves some out. The table shows approximately 130,000 clones, with 96% occurring only once. The sequence was obtained from a female donor with multiple sclerosis, enrolled in a pregnancy study. Sequences were derived from peripheral blood, sampled after pregnancy. The V gene is TRBV28, the J gene TRBJ1-4, with a weak D call TRBD1 (6 bases). The DNA for the CDR3 is TGTGCCAGCAGTTCCACCGGGACACTTAATGAAAAACTGTTTTTT. It is translated as CASSSTGTLNEKLFF.